This record concerns one T cell receptor (beta chain) sequence. Its antigen is currently unknown. This sample stems from a study of blood T cells in healthy people across ages. The study, taken as a whole, reports: One million T cells yielded diversity estimates that were considered underestimates. With age, beta diversity per million T cells declined roughly linearly, significantly by about 40. CMV infection status of these donors was not known.

Between the trimmed V and J ends, which lost 6 bases and 5 bases, there was a span of 17 bases. This CDR3 has 14 residues. Germline CDR1 is SGHRS and CDR2 is YFSETQ. Alongside a J-beta primer mix, a sample-barcoded 5' primer served in a second PCR lasting 7 to 11 cycles. TCRdb ran MiXCR on the 5' RACE reads and lists one entry per CDR3 protein. The data hold roughly 1 million distinct CDR3 sequences, with under 30% observed a single time. The sample also formed part of further work on T cells of mothers and their children.

V is TRBV5-1 and J is TRBJ2-5, with D perhaps matching TRBD2 (6 bases). The sequencing sample was made of blood. The TCR sequence derives from a girl aged 2-9 years in good health. The chain's CDR3 is CASTYSGSGETQYF. The CDR3 DNA follows: TGCGCCAGCACCTATAGCGGAAGCGGGGAGACCCAGTACTTC.